The 10 T cell receptor beta chains reported below all come from one sample, sequenced in a study of T cells in Graves' hyperthyroidism and ophthalmopathy. RNA transcripts gave rise to amplified TCR beta CDR3 regions. RT-PCR in the first round (using the HTBI primer set) targeted the TCR CDR3. TCRdb reprocessed the multiplex PCR reads via MiXCR and lists one record per CDR3 protein. This sample yields some 360,000 distinct CDR3 sequences, of which 11% to 15% are seen a single time; about 10% belongs to the top ten. Sequencing input: blood. The receptors derive from a woman between 55 and 75 years old with Graves' hyperthyroidism.

This clonotype was observed a few times. J is TRBJ2-7 and V is TRBV20-1, with D maybe TRBD2 (5 bases). Germline V CDR1 and CDR2: DFQATT, SNEGSKA (reference sequence). The V and J ends lost 5 bases and 4 bases respectively, with 9 bases between them. This CDR3 has 11 residues. DNA for the CDR3: TGCAGTGCTTCGACGGGATACGAGCAGTACTTC. Translated, it gives CSASTGYEQYF.

The chain carries TRBV9 and TRBJ2-3; 8 nucleotides match TRBD2. Germline V gene data show CDR1 as SGDLS and CDR2 as YYNGEE. The junction had 13 bases not matched to a gene; V was cut back by 3 bases and J by 4 bases. The CDR3 loop spans 17 amino acids. The CDR3 is CASSAPGTRSMSDTQYF. CDR3 coding DNA: TGTGCCAGCAGCGCTCCCGGGACTAGGTCCATGTCAGATACGCAGTATTTT.

V and J are TRBV9 and TRBJ2-5; 14 nucleotides match TRBD2. Germline V gene sequence: CDR1 SGDLS, CDR2 YYNGEE. The CDR3 is 16 residues long. Trimming removed 1 base from V and 2 bases from J; junction bases left unmatched: 1. The CDR3: CASSVRLAGGQETQYF. The CDR3 coding sequence is TGTGCCAGCAGCGTAAGACTAGCGGGAGGGCAAGAGACCCAGTACTTC.

This clonotype was recorded at least ten times. The chain couples TRBV11-2 to TRBJ2-3; no definite D call. Trimming stripped 1 base from V and 2 bases from J, with 7 bases between. Germline-derived CDR1 and CDR2 are SGHAT and FQNNGV. This CDR3 has 14 residues. CDR3 nucleotides: TGTGCCAGCAGCTTAGTCCGGGTCACAGATACGCAGTATTTT. It specifies CASSLVRVTDTQYF. Together with reference TRBV11-2 and TRBJ2-3, the CDR3 gives the full variable domain: EAGVAQSPRYKIIEKRQSVAFWCNPISGHATLYWYQQILGQGPKLLIQFQNNGVVDDSQLPKDRFSAERLKGVDSTLKIQPAKLEDSAVYLCASSLVRVTDTQYFGPGTRLTVL.

This clonotype was seen ten or more times. The chain joins TRBV18 to TRBJ2-1; D not resolved. Germline loops: CDR1 KGHSH, CDR2 LQKENI. The ends were cut back, 3 bases at V and 5 bases at J, with 14 bases in the middle. The CDR3 runs 15 residues. For the CDR3, the DNA is TGTGCCAGCTCACCCTATGATGGGGAACACAATGAGCAGTTCTTC. The encoded protein is CASSPYDGEHNEQFF.

This clonotype was seen many times. This chain links TRBV5-1 with TRBJ2-1, with 10 bases fitting TRBD2. The CDR3 loop spans 14 amino acids. Trimming cost V 3 bases and J 9 bases; bases outside gene matches: 6. The germline V gene has CDR1 SGHRS and CDR2 YFSETQ. CDR3 coding DNA: TGCGCCAGCAGCTCCGGGACTAGCGTCGCTGAGCAGTTCTTC. Its protein is CASSSGTSVAEQFF. Variable domain in full (rest from reference TRBV5-1 and TRBJ2-1): KAGVTQTPRYLIKTRGQQVTLSCSPISGHRSVSWYQQTPGQGLQFLFEYFSETQRNKGNFPGRFSGRQFSNSRSEMNVSTLELGDSALYLCASSSGTSVAEQFFGPGTRLTVL.

This clonotype was detected many times. V gene TRBV30 combines with J gene TRBJ2-5, with unresolved D. The V gene lost 0 bases and the J gene lost 4 bases, with 9 bases spanning the gap. In germline, CDR1 is GTSNPN, CDR2 SVGIG (reference sequence). The CDR3 loop spans 13 amino acids. The DNA for the CDR3 is TGTGCCTGGAGTGTACAGCAGGCAGAGACCCAGTACTTC. It yields the protein CAWSVQQAETQYF.

The chain is built from TRBV7-9 and TRBJ1-2, with 9 bases identical to TRBD1. Looked up from germline, CDR1 is SEHNR and CDR2 is FQNEAQ (reference sequence). CDR3 size: 18 residues. After removal of 7 bases from V and 7 bases from J, the junction contained 22 bases not matched to a gene. The CDR3 DNA follows: TGTGCCAGCACCGTCCCCTATTCTCCAGGACAGGGGTCGGGTGGCTACACCTTC. Translation gives CASTVPYSPGQGSGGYTF.

CDR3 protein: CASRRGLNSPLHF. The CDR3 bases are TGTGCCAGCAGAAGGGGTTTGAATTCACCCCTCCACTTT. This sequence joins TRBV2 and TRBJ1-6; possibly TRBD1 for D (5 bases). This CDR3 is 13 amino acids long. Looked up from germline, CDR1 is SNHLY and CDR2 is FYNNEI. The V end was cut by 6 bases, the J end by 7 bases, with 10 bases between.

The table lists this clonotype with many counts. The chain has TRBV12-3 or TRBV12-4 and TRBJ1-2; no definite D call. The V gene lost 2 bases and the J gene lost 7 bases, with 8 bases spanning the gap. The CDR3 loop spans 12 amino acids. The CDR3 bases are TGTGCCAGCAGTTTATGGAGGAGTGGCTACACCTTC. Encoded protein: CASSLWRSGYTF.